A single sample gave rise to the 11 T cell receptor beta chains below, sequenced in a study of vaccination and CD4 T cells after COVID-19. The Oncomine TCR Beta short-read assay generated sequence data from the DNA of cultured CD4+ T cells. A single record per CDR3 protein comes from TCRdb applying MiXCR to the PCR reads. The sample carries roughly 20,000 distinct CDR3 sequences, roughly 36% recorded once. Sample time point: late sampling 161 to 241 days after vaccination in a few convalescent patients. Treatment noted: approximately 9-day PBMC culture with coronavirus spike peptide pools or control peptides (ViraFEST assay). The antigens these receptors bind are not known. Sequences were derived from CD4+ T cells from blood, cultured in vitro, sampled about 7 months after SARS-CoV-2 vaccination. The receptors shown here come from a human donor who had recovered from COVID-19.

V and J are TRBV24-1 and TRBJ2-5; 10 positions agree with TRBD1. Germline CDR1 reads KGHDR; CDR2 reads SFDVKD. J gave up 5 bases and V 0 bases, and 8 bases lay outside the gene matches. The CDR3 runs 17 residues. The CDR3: CATSDLGTGVLGETQYF. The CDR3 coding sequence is TGTGCCACCAGTGATTTGGGGACAGGGGTTCTTGGGGAGACCCAGTACTTC.

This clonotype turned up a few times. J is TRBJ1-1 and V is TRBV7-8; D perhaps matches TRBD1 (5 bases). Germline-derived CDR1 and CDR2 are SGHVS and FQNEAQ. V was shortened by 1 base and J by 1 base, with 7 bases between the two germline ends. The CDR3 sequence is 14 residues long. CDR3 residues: CASSLVGGNTEAFF. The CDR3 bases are TGTGCCAGCAGCTTAGTGGGGGGGAACACTGAAGCTTTCTTT.

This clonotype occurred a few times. For the CDR3, the DNA is TGTGCCAGCAGCCCTATTCCGGGCCCCGGGGAGCTGTTTTTT. It translates to CASSPIPGPGELFF. The chain uses TRBV7-3 and TRBJ2-2, with D unresolved. The germline gives CDR1 SGHTA, CDR2 FQGTGA. The CDR3 consists of 14 residues. Trimming removed 5 bases from V and 6 bases from J, with 13 bases in between.

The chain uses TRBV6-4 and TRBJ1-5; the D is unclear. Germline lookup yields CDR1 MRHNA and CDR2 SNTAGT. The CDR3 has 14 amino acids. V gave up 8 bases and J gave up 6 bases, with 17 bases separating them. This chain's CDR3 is CASLRTLGFQPQHF. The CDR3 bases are TGTGCCAGCCTCCGGACCCTAGGTTTTCAGCCCCAGCATTTT.

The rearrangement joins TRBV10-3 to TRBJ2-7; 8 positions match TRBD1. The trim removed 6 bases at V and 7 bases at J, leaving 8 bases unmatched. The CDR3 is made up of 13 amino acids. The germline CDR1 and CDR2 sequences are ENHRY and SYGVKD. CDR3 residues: CAIRGVDREEQYF. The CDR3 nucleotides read TGTGCCATCAGGGGGGTGGACAGGGAGGAGCAGTACTTC.

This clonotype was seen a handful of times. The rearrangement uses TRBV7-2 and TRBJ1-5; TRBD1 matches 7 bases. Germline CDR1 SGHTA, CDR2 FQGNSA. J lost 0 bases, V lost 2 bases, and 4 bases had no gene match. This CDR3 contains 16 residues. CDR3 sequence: CASSLYRGLSNQPQHF. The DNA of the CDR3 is TGTGCCAGCAGCTTATACAGGGGACTTAGCAATCAGCCCCAGCATTTT.

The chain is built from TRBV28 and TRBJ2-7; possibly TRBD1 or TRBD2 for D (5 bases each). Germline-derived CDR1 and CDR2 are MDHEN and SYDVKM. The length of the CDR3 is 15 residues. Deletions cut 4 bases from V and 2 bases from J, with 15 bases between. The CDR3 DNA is TGTGCCAGCAGTTCCCAGGGACGTCCCCCCTACGAGCAGTACTTC. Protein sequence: CASSSQGRPPYEQYF.

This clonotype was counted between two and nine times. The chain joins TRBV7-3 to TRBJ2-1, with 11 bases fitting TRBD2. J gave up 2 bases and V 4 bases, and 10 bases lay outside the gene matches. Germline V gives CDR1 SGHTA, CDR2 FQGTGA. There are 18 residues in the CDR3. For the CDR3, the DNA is TGTGCCAGCAGCTCTGGTAGCGGGAGGGCCGACACCTACAATGAGCAGTTCTTC. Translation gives CASSSGSGRADTYNEQFF.

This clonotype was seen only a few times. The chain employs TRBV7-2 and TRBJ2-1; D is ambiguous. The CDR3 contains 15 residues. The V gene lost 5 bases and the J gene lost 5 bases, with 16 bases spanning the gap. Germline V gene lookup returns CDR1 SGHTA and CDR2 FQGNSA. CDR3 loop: CASSPEAPTNNEQFF. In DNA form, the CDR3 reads TGTGCCAGCAGCCCCGAGGCGCCTACTAACAATGAGCAGTTCTTC.

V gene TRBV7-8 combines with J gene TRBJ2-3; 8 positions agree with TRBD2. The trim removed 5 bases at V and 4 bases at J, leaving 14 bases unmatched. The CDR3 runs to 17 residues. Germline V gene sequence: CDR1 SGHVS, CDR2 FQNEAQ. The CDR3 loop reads CASSLQGLGASADTQYF. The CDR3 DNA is TGTGCCAGCAGCCTCCAGGGACTAGGGGCCAGCGCAGATACGCAGTATTTT. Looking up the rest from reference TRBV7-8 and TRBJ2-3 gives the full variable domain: GAGVSQSPRYKVAKRGQDVALRCDPISGHVSLFWYQQALGQGPEFLTYFQNEAQLDKSGLPSDRFFAERPEGSVSTLKIQRTQQEDSAVYLCASSLQGLGASADTQYFGPGTRLTVL.

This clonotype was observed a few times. CDR3 sequence: CASSIGRTQETQYF. The DNA for the CDR3 is TGTGCCAGCAGCATAGGACGGACCCAAGAGACCCAGTACTTC. This chain joins TRBV5-4 and TRBJ2-5, with D uncertain. In germline, CDR1 is SGHNT, CDR2 YYREEE (reference sequence). Trimming pared 4 bases from V and 1 base from J, leaving 11 bases between. The CDR3 is 14 residues long. Supplemented by reference TRBV5-4 and TRBJ2-5, the full variable domain reads ETGVTQSPTHLIKTRGQQVTLRCSSQSGHNTVSWYQQALGQGPQFIFQYYREEENGRGNFPPRFSGLQFPNYSSELNVNALELDDSALYLCASSIGRTQETQYFGPGTRLLVL.